The 5 T cell receptor beta chains listed next were all sequenced from one sample in a study of response to subunit inactivated influenza vaccine. Via MiXCR, TCRdb re-called the RT-PCR reads, giving one row per CDR3 protein. The table shows approximately 520,000 distinct CDR3 sequences, with approximately 15% occurring only once. The sample here was CD4+ T cells sorted from PBMCs, taken 23 months after vaccination. These receptors originate from a man between 50 and 69 years old who received an inactivated influenza vaccine.

This clonotype was picked up many times. The chain combines TRBV29-1 with TRBJ2-2, with D unresolved. V was clipped by 4 bases and J by 3 bases, with 12 bases between them. The CDR3 totals 14 residues. Germline V gene data show CDR1 as SQVTM and CDR2 as ANQGSEA. CDR3 coding DNA: TGCAGCGTTGGGACGCTAAAGCACACCGGGGAGCTGTTTTTT. Its translation: CSVGTLKHTGELFF.

V usage is TRBV29-1 and J usage is TRBJ2-7; D assignment may be TRBD1 or TRBD2 (5 bases each). This CDR3 spans 12 amino acids. With 8 bases removed from V and 1 base from J, the gap between germline ends came to 12 bases. The germline V gene encodes CDR1 SQVTM and CDR2 ANQGSEA. The CDR3 here is CSFRDGSYEQYF. The CDR3 DNA sequence: TGCAGCTTCCGGGACGGATCCTACGAGCAGTACTTC.

The J gene is TRBJ2-4, the V gene TRBV7-2; D gene uncertain. There are 13 residues in the CDR3. Germline V gives CDR1 SGHTA, CDR2 FQGNSA. The V end was cut by 2 bases, the J end by 6 bases, with 8 bases between. The CDR3 DNA is TGTGCCAGCAGCTTACAGGCCCTAAACATTCAGTACTTC. This translates into CASSLQALNIQYF.

The chain carries TRBV5-1 and TRBJ2-7; 7 bases match TRBD2. The trim removed 1 base at V and 3 bases at J, leaving 1 base unmatched. The CDR3 spans 13 residues. CDR1 SGHRS and CDR2 YFSETQ come from the germline V gene. In nucleotides, the CDR3 is TGCGCCAGCAGCTTGCCTAGCGGCTACGAGCAGTACTTC. Residues: CASSLPSGYEQYF.

V and J are TRBV12-3 or TRBV12-4 and TRBJ1-5, with D unclear. V was clipped by 0 bases and J by 6 bases, with 12 bases between them. This CDR3 has 15 residues. The CDR3 region is CASSLASRWGQPQHF. The CDR3 region has the DNA TGTGCCAGCAGTTTAGCGTCGAGGTGGGGTCAGCCCCAGCATTTT.